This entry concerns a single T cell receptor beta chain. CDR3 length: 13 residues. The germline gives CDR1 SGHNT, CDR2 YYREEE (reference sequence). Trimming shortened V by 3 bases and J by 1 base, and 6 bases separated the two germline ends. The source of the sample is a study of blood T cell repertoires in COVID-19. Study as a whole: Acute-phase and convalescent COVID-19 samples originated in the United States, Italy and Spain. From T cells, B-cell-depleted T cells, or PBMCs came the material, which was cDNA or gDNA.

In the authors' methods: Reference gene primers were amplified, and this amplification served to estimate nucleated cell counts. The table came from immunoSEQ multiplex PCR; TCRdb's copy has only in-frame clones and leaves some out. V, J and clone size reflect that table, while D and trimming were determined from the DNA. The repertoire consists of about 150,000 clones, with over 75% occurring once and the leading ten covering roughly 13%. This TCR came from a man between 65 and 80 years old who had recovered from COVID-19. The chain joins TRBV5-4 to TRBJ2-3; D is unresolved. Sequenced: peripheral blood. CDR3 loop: CASSSFGTDTQYF. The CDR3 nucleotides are TGTGCCAGCAGCTCCTTTGGCACAGATACGCAGTATTTT.